The TCR beta chain described here comes from a study of T cell responses to AZD1222 COVID-19 vaccine. Study in general: Pooled samples include second doses given at about 4 or 12 weeks. Overall study results and limits: Spike was spanned by vaccine-associated CD4 TCRs, which were dominant at 160-218 and 743-854. As reported, nearly half of all spike-specific TCRs target variant regions that are unmutated.

Concerning this clone: Its antigen remains unidentified.

The V segment lost 8 bases and the J segment 5 bases; nucleotides outside the gene matches: 8. The CDR3 is 13 amino acids. Germline CDR1 SNHLY, CDR2 FYNNEI. Generated by immunoSEQ multiplex PCR, the TCRdb table keeps only in-frame clones and is missing some. The sample carries over 150,000 clones, 90% recorded once. The receptor was isolated from an adult in good health. Sequencing was performed on peripheral blood, taken on day 0 of AZD1222 vaccination. The chain uses TRBV2 and TRBJ1-1, with 7 bases aligning to TRBD1. DNA of the CDR3: TGTGCCAGCCTTGATGACAGGGTTACTGAAGCTTTCTTT. Translation: CASLDDRVTEAFF.